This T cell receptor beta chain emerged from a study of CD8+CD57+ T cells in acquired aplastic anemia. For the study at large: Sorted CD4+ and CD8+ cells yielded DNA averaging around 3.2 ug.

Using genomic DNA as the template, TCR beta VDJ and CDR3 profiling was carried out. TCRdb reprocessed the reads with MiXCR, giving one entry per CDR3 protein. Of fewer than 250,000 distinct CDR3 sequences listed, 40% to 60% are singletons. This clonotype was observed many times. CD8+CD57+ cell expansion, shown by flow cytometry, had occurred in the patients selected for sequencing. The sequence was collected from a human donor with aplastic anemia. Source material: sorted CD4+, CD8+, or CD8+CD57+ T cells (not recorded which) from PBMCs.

DNA for the CDR3: TGTGCCAGCAGAGCGGCCCCCGGAGGAAACACCATATATTTT. As protein: CASRAAPGGNTIYF. The V gene is TRBV2, the J gene TRBJ1-3; no clear D gene. The V end lost 6 bases, the J end lost 4 bases, and 13 bases lay between the germline ends. Germline V gives CDR1 SNHLY, CDR2 FYNNEI. This CDR3 is built from 14 residues.